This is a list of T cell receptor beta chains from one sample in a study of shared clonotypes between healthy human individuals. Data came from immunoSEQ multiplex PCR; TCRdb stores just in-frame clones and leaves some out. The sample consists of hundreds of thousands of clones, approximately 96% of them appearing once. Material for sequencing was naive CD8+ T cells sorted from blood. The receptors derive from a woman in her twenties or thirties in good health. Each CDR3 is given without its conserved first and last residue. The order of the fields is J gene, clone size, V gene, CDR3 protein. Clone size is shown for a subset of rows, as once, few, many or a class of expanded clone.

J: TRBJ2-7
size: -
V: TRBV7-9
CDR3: ASSSYSDRGSYEQY

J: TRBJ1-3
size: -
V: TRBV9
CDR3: ASSVDNSLAIY

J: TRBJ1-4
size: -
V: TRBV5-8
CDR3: ASSLDGSTNEKLF

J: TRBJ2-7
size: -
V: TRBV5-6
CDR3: ASSSGTSGSYEQY

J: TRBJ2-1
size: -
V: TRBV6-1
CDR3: ASSEGFPLDEQF

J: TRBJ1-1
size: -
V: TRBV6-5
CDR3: ASSYSKRGTEAF

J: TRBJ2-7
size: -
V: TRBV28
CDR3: ASTLTGASYEQY

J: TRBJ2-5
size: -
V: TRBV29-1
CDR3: SVAGETQY

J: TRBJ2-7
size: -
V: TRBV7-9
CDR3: ASSLWAGASYEQY

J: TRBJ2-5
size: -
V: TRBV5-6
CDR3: ASSLANSGTSAETQY

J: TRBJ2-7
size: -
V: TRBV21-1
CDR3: ASSKFHRGKESYEQY

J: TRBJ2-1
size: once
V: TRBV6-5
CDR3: ASRPSSGSISEQF

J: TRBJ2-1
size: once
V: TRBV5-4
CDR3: ASRTGMHEQF

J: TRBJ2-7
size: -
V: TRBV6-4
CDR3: ASSDLLAEVYEQY

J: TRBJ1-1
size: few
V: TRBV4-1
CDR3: ASSPSSMGTEAF

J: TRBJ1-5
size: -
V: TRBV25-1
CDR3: ANLLSHRGGSNQPQH

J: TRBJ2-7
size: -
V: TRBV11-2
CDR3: ASSLETSSYEQY

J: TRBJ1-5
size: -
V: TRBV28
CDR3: ASRGARDRLFSQPQH

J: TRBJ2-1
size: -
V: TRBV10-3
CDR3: AISDELELNSYNEQF

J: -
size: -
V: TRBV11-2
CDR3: ASSLVYGHPGDEQY

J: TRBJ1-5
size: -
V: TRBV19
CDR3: ASSIRDINQPQH

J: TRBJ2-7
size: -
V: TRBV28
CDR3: ASRQEISTYEQY